One sample yielded the 28 T cell receptor beta chains listed below, sequenced in a study of cytomegalovirus exposure and HLA in healthy donors. Sequenced by immunoSEQ multiplex PCR; TCRdb stores in-frame clones only, minus some. The data contain some 69,000 clones, roughly 97% of them singletons. Sequences were obtained from PBMCs. Receptors were obtained from a man aged 18 to 35 in good health and CMV-seronegative.

This clone was counted a few times. The rearrangement links TRBV11-2 to TRBJ2-1, with TRBD2 as a possible D gene (6 bases). The CDR3 totals 18 residues. Trimming removed 5 bases from V and 0 bases from J, with 20 bases in between. Germline values: CDR1 SGHAT, CDR2 FQNNGV. The CDR3 loop reads CASSPGGGESSSYNEQFF. CDR3 in DNA: TGTGCCAGCAGCCCAGGAGGCGGGGAGTCCAGCTCCTACAATGAGCAGTTCTTC.

This sequence joins TRBV28 and TRBJ1-5; possibly TRBD1 for D (6 bases). The V end lost 8 bases, the J end lost 2 bases, and 13 bases lay between the germline ends. The CDR3 extends over 14 amino acids. CDR1 is MDHEN, CDR2 SYDVKM, per germline. The CDR3 loop reads CASLTGSGNQPQHF. Written as DNA, the CDR3 is TGTGCCAGCCTAACAGGGTCGGGCAATCAGCCCCAGCATTTT.

The CDR3 DNA is TGTGCCAGTAGTATCGAGGGGGCGTCCAAAAACATTCAGTACTTC. It encodes CASSIEGASKNIQYF. The rearrangement uses TRBV19 and TRBJ2-4; 7 positions agree with TRBD1. Trimming removed 3 bases from V and 2 bases from J; junction bases left unmatched: 4. Germline CDR1 is LNHDA and CDR2 is SQIVND (reference sequence). The CDR3 extends over 15 amino acids.

This chain connects TRBV5-1 to TRBJ2-5; no reliable D call. The J call is doubtful: the DNA matches TRBJ2-7 better. The CDR3 runs to 14 residues. Germline values: CDR1 SGHRS, CDR2 YFSETQ. This chain's CDR3 is CASSLLAEGYEQYF. The CDR3 nucleotides are TGCGCCAGCAGCTTGTTAGCCGAAGGCTACGAGCAGTACTTC.

J is TRBJ2-2 and V is TRBV5-6; 9 bases align to TRBD1. Germline-derived CDR1 and CDR2 are SGHDT and YYEEEE. V lost 2 bases and J lost 5; bases outside the gene matches: 4. The CDR3 totals 15 residues. The CDR3 region is CASSLGQGHTGELFF. In DNA form, the CDR3 reads TGTGCCAGCAGCTTAGGACAGGGGCATACCGGGGAGCTGTTTTTT.

V usage is TRBV2 and J usage is TRBJ2-7; possible D gene TRBD1, 6 bases. This CDR3 has 14 amino acids. Trimming removed 2 bases at V and 5 bases at J, with 13 bases between. Germline V gene data show CDR1 as SNHLY and CDR2 as FYNNEI. CDR3 in DNA: TGTGCCAGCAGTGAATCCACAGGGTCCCACGAGCAGTACTTC. This encodes CASSESTGSHEQYF. Complete variable domain (other parts from reference TRBV2 and TRBJ2-7): EPEVTQTPSHQVTQMGQEVILRCVPISNHLYFYWYRQILGQKVEFLVSFYNNEISEKSEIFDDQFSVERPDGSNFTLKIRSTKLEDSAMYFCASSESTGSHEQYFGPGTRLTVT.

The gene calls are TRBV7-3 and TRBJ1-2; no definite D call. Germline values: CDR1 SGHTA, CDR2 FQGTGA. This CDR3 has 16 residues. V was clipped by 5 bases and J by 0 bases, with 16 bases between them. CDR3 region: CASSPTGGVTNYGYTF. DNA for the CDR3: TGTGCCAGCAGCCCAACGGGCGGGGTTACTAACTATGGCTACACCTTC.

Remarks on this clone: Relative to the germline gene, one junction end is altered; a read error may explain this. The same CDR3 arises from other DNA sequences in this sample as well. This chain uses TRBV29-1 with TRBJ1-2, with D possibly TRBD1 on 6 matching bases. Germline V gene data show CDR1 as SQVTM and CDR2 as ANQGSEA. The CDR3 consists of 12 residues. The CDR3 loop is CSVGGGLYGYTF. In DNA form, the CDR3 reads TGTAGCGTTGGCGGGGGGCTCTATGGCTACACCTTC. Variable domain in full (rest from reference TRBV29-1 and TRBJ1-2): SAVISQKPSRDICQRGTSLTIQCQVDSQVTMMFWYRQQPGQSLTLIATANQGSEATYESGFVIDKFPISRPNLTFSTLTVSNMSPEDSSIYLCSVGGGLYGYTFGSGTRLTVV.

This sequence joins TRBV18 and TRBJ1-1; 8 bases are a match to TRBD1. This CDR3 region has 15 residues. V lost 3 bases to trimming and J lost 4 bases; unmatched junction nucleotides: 7. CDR1 KGHSH and CDR2 LQKENI come from the germline V gene. CDR3 bases: TGTGCCAGCTCACCGGGACGACAGGGGCCCACTGAAGCTTTCTTT. Translation gives CASSPGRQGPTEAFF.

The rearrangement joins TRBV7-9 to TRBJ1-2, with TRBD1 matching over 11 bases. Germline CDR1 reads SEHNR; CDR2 reads FQNEAQ (reference sequence). V was pared by 4 bases and J by 5 bases, with 18 bases of the junction left unmatched. The CDR3 extends over 19 amino acids. The CDR3 DNA reads TGTGCCAGCAGCTCGCCCTCAGGGACAGGGGGAGTTTTGGGATATGGCTACACCTTC. Translated, it gives CASSSPSGTGGVLGYGYTF.

The V gene is TRBV4-1, the J gene TRBJ1-2, with 8 bases fitting TRBD1. V lost 1 base to trimming and J lost 4 bases; unmatched junction nucleotides: 8. The CDR3 runs to 16 residues. Per germline, CDR1 MGHRA and CDR2 YSYEKL. The DNA of the CDR3 is TGCGCCAGCAGCCAAGGGATGGGACAGGTCGTCTATGGCTACACCTTC. Translating it yields CASSQGMGQVVYGYTF.

This sequence joins TRBV7-9 and TRBJ2-1; 13 positions match TRBD2. CDR3 length equals 13 residues. Looked up from germline, CDR1 is SEHNR and CDR2 is FQNEAQ (reference sequence). The trim removed 10 bases at V and 6 bases at J, leaving 3 bases unmatched. This CDR3 reads CATWTSGSNEQFF. Here the CDR3 DNA reads TGTGCCACCTGGACTAGCGGGAGCAATGAGCAGTTCTTC.

In DNA, the CDR3 is TGCGCCAGCAGCTCCGTCGGAGCGGGAGGGAAGGAGACCCAGTACTTC. This encodes CASSSVGAGGKETQYF. The chain uses TRBV5-1 and TRBJ2-5; 10 bases match TRBD2. Germline CDR1 SGHRS, CDR2 YFSETQ. The CDR3 sequence is 16 residues long. The V gene end was trimmed by 3 bases and the J gene end by 5 bases; junction bases not matched to a gene: 10.

This sequence joins TRBV7-3 and TRBJ2-7, with 7 bases fitting TRBD1. This CDR3 is built from 15 residues. The V segment lost 0 bases and the J segment 0 bases; nucleotides outside the gene matches: 2. Germline V gives CDR1 SGHTA, CDR2 FQGTGA. The CDR3 spells CASSLTGQYSYEQYF. The CDR3 DNA reads TGTGCCAGCAGCTTAACGGGACAGTACTCCTACGAGCAGTACTTC.

The V call is TRBV29-1, the J call TRBJ1-6; 7 nucleotides line up with TRBD1. Trimming removed 4 bases from V and 8 bases from J; junction bases left unmatched: 5. Germline assignment: CDR1 SQVTM and CDR2 ANQGSEA. The CDR3 extends over 13 amino acids. This chain's CDR3 is CSVGDSRYSPLHF. CDR3 sequence (DNA): TGCAGCGTTGGGGACAGCCGATATTCACCCCTCCACTTT.

V usage is TRBV2 and J usage is TRBJ2-7, with 8 positions matching TRBD1. With V trimmed by 7 bases and J by 6 bases, 8 bases remained unmatched. From germline, CDR1 is SNHLY and CDR2 FYNNEI. The CDR3 loop spans 13 amino acids. CDR3 protein: CASTRRTGTEQYF. In DNA form, the CDR3 reads TGTGCCAGCACTAGACGGACAGGGACCGAGCAGTACTTC.

The V call is TRBV13, the J call TRBJ1-1; possible D gene TRBD1, 5 bases. Trimming removed 4 bases at V and 11 bases at J, with 23 bases between. The CDR3 length is 15 residues. CDR1 and CDR2 from the germline V gene are PRHDT and FYEKMQ (reference sequence). The chain's CDR3 is CASSYLPQGQIGAFF. The CDR3 region has the DNA TGTGCCAGCAGCTACCTCCCCCAGGGCCAAATAGGGGCTTTCTTT.

This clone was counted once. This chain connects TRBV6-6 to TRBJ1-1; perhaps TRBD1 as D (5 bases). Germline V gene sequence: CDR1 MNHNY, CDR2 SVGAGI (reference sequence). V was shortened by 2 bases and J by 1 base, with 14 bases between the two germline ends. This CDR3 is 16 amino acids long. The CDR3 coding sequence is TGTGCCAGCAGTTACCTCCAGGAGGGGTCGAACACTGAAGCTTTCTTT. Encoded protein: CASSYLQEGSNTEAFF.

V and J are TRBV4-2 and TRBJ2-7, with TRBD2 matching 8 bases. Germline CDR1 is LGHNA and CDR2 is YNFKEQ. The CDR3 covers 14 residues. Trimming cost V 1 base and J 7 bases; bases outside gene matches: 6. CDR3 region: CASSQVGGRREQYF. CDR3 coding DNA: TGTGCCAGCAGCCAAGTCGGCGGGAGGAGGGAGCAGTACTTC.

The chain couples TRBV6-5 to TRBJ1-2; D is unclear. Trimming shortened V by 4 bases and J by 3 bases, and 12 bases separated the two germline ends. The CDR3 covers 14 residues. From germline, CDR1 is MNHEY and CDR2 SVGAGI. The CDR3 DNA reads as TGTGCCAGCAGTTCCCAGGACGGGGACTATGGCTACACCTTC. Encoded protein: CASSSQDGDYGYTF.

This rearrangement joins TRBV30 to TRBJ1-5, with 10 bases identical to TRBD1. This CDR3 comprises 15 residues. The ends lost 3 bases at V and 7 bases at J; junction bases unmatched: 9. Germline loops: CDR1 GTSNPN, CDR2 SVGIG (reference sequence). The CDR3 sequence is CAWSPGQGSKQPQHF. DNA for the CDR3: TGTGCCTGGAGCCCGGGACAGGGGTCGAAGCAGCCCCAGCATTTT.

The V call is TRBV6-5, the J call TRBJ1-2; D is uncertain. V shed 2 bases and J shed 8 bases, with 18 bases lying between them. This CDR3 is 15 amino acids long. The germline gives CDR1 MNHEY, CDR2 SVGAGI. The CDR3 DNA reads as TGTGCCAGCAGTTACGGGCCCGTTGTACGAGAGGGCTACACCTTC. Residues: CASSYGPVVREGYTF.

V gene TRBV6-5 combines with J gene TRBJ1-2; 8 bases are a match to TRBD1. V gave up 6 bases and J gave up 7 bases; unmatched junction bases: 7. Per the germline V gene, CDR1 is MNHEY and CDR2 is SVGAGI. This CDR3 spans 13 amino acids. Here the CDR3 DNA reads TGTGCCAGCAGCATGGACAGGGAGGTTGGCTACACCTTC. Translating gives CASSMDREVGYTF.

The chain couples TRBV4-1 to TRBJ2-1; a weak D match, TRBD2 (6 bases). Germline CDR1 reads MGHRA; CDR2 reads YSYEKL. The CDR3 is made up of 15 amino acids. V was cut by 1 base and J by 4 bases, with 11 bases left in between. Written as DNA, the CDR3 is TGCGCCAGCAGCCAAGGAGGCGGGAATTACAATGAGCAGTTCTTC. Translating it yields CASSQGGGNYNEQFF.

This clone was counted a single time. The V gene is TRBV5-8, the J gene TRBJ1-2; D is ambiguous. The germline V and J ends were trimmed by 4 bases and 4 bases, with 14 bases remaining between them. The length of the CDR3 is 14 residues. Germline V gene lookup returns CDR1 SGHTS and CDR2 YDEGEE. The CDR3 protein is CASSPGEVVYGYTF. The CDR3 nucleotides read TGTGCCAGCAGCCCTGGAGAGGTGGTCTATGGCTACACCTTC.

The chain uses TRBV27 and TRBJ2-7; 9 nucleotides align to TRBD1. The CDR3 has 16 residues. V trimming: 3 bases; J trimming: 3 bases; junction bases outside the gene matches: 9. Per germline, CDR1 MNHEY and CDR2 SMNVEV (reference sequence). CDR3: CASSLDGTGLFYEQYF. The CDR3 DNA reads TGTGCCAGCAGTTTGGACGGGACAGGGCTTTTCTACGAGCAGTACTTC.

V gene TRBV28 combines with J gene TRBJ2-1, with 7 positions matching TRBD2. Trimming took 9 bases from V and 4 from J; bases not matched to a gene: 9. CDR1 is MDHEN, CDR2 SYDVKM, per germline. CDR3 size: 14 residues. CDR3 region: CASQAGVVYNEQFF. CDR3 DNA: TGTGCCAGTCAGGCGGGAGTCGTATACAATGAGCAGTTCTTC. Full variable domain (remainder filled in from reference TRBV28 and TRBJ2-1): DVKVTQSSRYLVKRTGEKVFLECVQDMDHENMFWYRQDPGLGLRLIYFSYDVKMKEKGDIPEGYSVSREKKERFSLILESASTNQTSMYLCASQAGVVYNEQFFGPGTRLTVL.

The chain has TRBV6-6 and TRBJ1-1, with D possibly TRBD1 on 6 matching bases. This CDR3 comprises 16 residues. Germline V lookup: CDR1 MNHNY, CDR2 SVGAGI (reference sequence). V was cut by 6 bases and J by 2 bases, with 19 bases left in between. CDR3 residues: CASSPGQTFPNTEAFF. The CDR3 bases are TGTGCCAGCAGCCCCGGACAGACTTTTCCAAACACTGAAGCTTTCTTT.